This TCR beta chain was recovered during a study of T cell repertoires in cytomegalovirus infection. Study information: The study used recently identified HLA-C-restricted and well-studied HLA-B-restricted CMV epitopes. The public TCR beta signatures pointed to both CMV infection and matching HLA type.

The sample holds many counts of this clonotype. What it binds is unknown. Using its own MiXCR run on the reads, TCRdb lists one record per CDR3 protein. The data show approximately 270,000 distinct CDR3 sequences, roughly 21% seen once. The CDR3 consists of 19 residues. Germline CDR1 is MGHRA and CDR2 is YSYEKL. J was trimmed by 4 bases and V by 0 bases; bases with no gene match: 13. Sample: cultured PBMCs, taken from culture after CMV antigen stimulation. The V call is TRBV4-1, the J call TRBJ1-1; 11 bases fit TRBD1. This sequence was found in a human donor in good health (CMV status not recorded). Some clones in this sample may be carry-over from other donors' samples. CDR3 sequence: CASSQERRMDRGLATEAFF. The CDR3 bases are TGCGCCAGCAGCCAAGAGCGGCGTATGGACAGGGGGCTGGCCACTGAAGCTTTCTTT.